This T cell receptor beta chain was documented in a study of T cell changes during pregnancy in multiple sclerosis. The protocol was immunoSEQ multiplex PCR, while the TCRdb copy is restricted to in-frame clones and leaves out a portion. The sample records about 60,000 clones, approximately 90% being singletons. The germline gives CDR1 SGHNT, CDR2 YYREEE (reference sequence). The CDR3 spans 16 residues. Trimming left V 4 bases short and J 3 bases short, with 19 bases between. This clonotype originated in a female donor with multiple sclerosis, enrolled in a pregnancy study. The sample consisted of CD4+ T cells from peripheral blood mononuclear cells, taken in the first trimester of pregnancy. V is TRBV5-4 and J is TRBJ1-1, with D perhaps matching TRBD1 (6 bases). Here the CDR3 reads CASSAMGRRQDTEAFF. CDR3 DNA sequence: TGTGCCAGCAGCGCGATGGGGCGGCGACAGGACACTGAAGCTTTCTTT.